This T cell receptor beta chain was captured in a study of T-cell reconstitution after alpha-beta-depleted transplantation in children. TCRbeta library construction was performed incorporating unique molecular identifiers. TCRdb itself ran the PCR reads through MiXCR, one entry per CDR3 protein. The sample lists 45,000 to 55,000 distinct CDR3 sequences, around 8.8% occurring once. The CDR3 spans 15 residues. Germline V gene data show CDR1 as MDHEN and CDR2 as SYDVKM. V lost 7 bases, J lost 6 bases, and 22 bases lay in between. With regard to this clonotype: Its antigen is unidentified.

Whole-study results and caveats: T-cell counts and diversity at one year post-transplant came mainly from newly produced T cells.

The rearrangement uses TRBV28 and TRBJ2-7; tentative D call: TRBD1 (5 bases). Sequenced here: PBMCs, mostly from graft donor cells, sampled 60 days after TCRalphabeta/CD19-depleted stem cell transplant. The TCR comes from a male patient under 10 years old who had a stem cell transplant for chronic granulomatous disease, so the T cells may come from the graft donor. The CDR3 spells CASTRGLSVLREQYF. The CDR3 bases are TGTGCCAGCACAAGGGGCCTCTCAGTTCTTCGCGAGCAGTACTTC.